Listed here are 20 T cell receptor beta chains from one sample, sequenced in a study of radiotherapy plus CTLA-4 blockade in lung cancer. Generated by immunoSEQ multiplex PCR, the TCRdb table keeps only in-frame clones and is missing some. Of roughly 55,000 clones listed, approximately 68% are singletons. The source was peripheral blood, collected from a patient treated with radiotherapy plus ipilimumab. The receptors shown here come from a human donor with non-small cell lung cancer whose response to radiotherapy plus ipilimumab could not be evaluated.

CDR3 amino acids: CAWGWGDLTDTQYF. CDR3 bases: TGTGCCTGGGGTTGGGGGGATTTGACAGATACGCAGTATTTT. The chain recombines TRBV30 with TRBJ2-3; maybe TRBD2 (6 bases). Trimming stripped 5 bases from V and 3 bases from J, with 15 bases between. In germline, CDR1 is GTSNPN, CDR2 SVGIG (reference sequence). There are 14 residues in the CDR3.

This clone was seen just once. The chain combines TRBV5-4 with TRBJ1-2, with TRBD1 identical over 9 bases. The CDR3 extends over 16 amino acids. Germline CDR1 and CDR2: SGHNT and YYREEE (reference sequence). Unmatched junction bases numbered 9, after V lost 4 bases and J lost 2 bases. The chain's CDR3 is CASSALGQGYNYGYTF. CDR3 DNA: TGTGCCAGCAGCGCTCTGGGACAGGGCTACAACTATGGCTACACCTTC.

The V and J genes are TRBV10-3 and TRBJ1-1; D unclear. Germline V CDR1 and CDR2: ENHRY, SYGVKD. V was shortened by 4 bases and J by 1 base, with 10 bases between the two germline ends. This CDR3 is built from 14 residues. The CDR3 bases are TGTGCCATCAGTGCTGAACTGCCGAACACTGAAGCTTTCTTT. It is translated as CAISAELPNTEAFF.

The chain couples TRBV6-6 to TRBJ2-1, with 7 bases aligning to TRBD2. The CDR3 has 16 residues. V was pared by 5 bases and J by 7 bases, with 14 bases of the junction left unmatched. Germline V gene data show CDR1 as MNHNY and CDR2 as SVGAGI (reference sequence). Written as DNA, the CDR3 is TGTGCCAGCAGTAGCCCAGTTCGACTAGCTGGGAATGAGCAGTTCTTC. It translates to CASSSPVRLAGNEQFF.

This clone appeared once. The chain uses TRBV6-4 and TRBJ1-3; D not resolved. Germline V gene data show CDR1 as MRHNA and CDR2 as SNTAGT. The CDR3 has 15 residues. With 8 bases removed from V and 2 bases from J, the gap between germline ends came to 16 bases. The CDR3 protein is CASAREGRAGNTIYF. DNA for the CDR3: TGTGCCAGCGCAAGAGAGGGAAGGGCTGGAAACACCATATATTTT.

The chain joins TRBV7-2 to TRBJ1-3; no clear D gene. This CDR3 is 12 amino acids long. The V gene's germline CDR1 is SGHTA and CDR2 FQGNSA. Trimming stripped 5 bases from V and 3 bases from J, with 5 bases between. CDR3 sequence (DNA): TGTGCCAGCAGCGTTAGTGGAAACACCATATATTTT. Amino acids: CASSVSGNTIYF.

This chain uses TRBV27 with TRBJ2-7, with D possibly matching TRBD1 (6 bases). The CDR3 totals 14 residues. The V end lost 5 bases, the J end lost 0 bases, and 11 bases lay between the germline ends. CDR1 and CDR2 from the germline V gene are MNHEY and SMNVEV (reference sequence). The CDR3 bases are TGTGCCAGCAGTACAAACAGGGCCTCCTACGAGCAGTACTTC. It codes for CASSTNRASYEQYF.

This clone was recorded once. This chain connects TRBV7-2 to TRBJ1-4, with D perhaps TRBD1 (6 bases). The CDR3 is 16 residues long. CDR1 SGHTA and CDR2 FQGNSA come from the germline V gene. The V and J ends lost 5 bases and 0 bases respectively, with 13 bases between them. CDR3 region: CASSPTGVATNEKLFF. CDR3 nucleotides: TGTGCCAGCAGCCCGACAGGAGTCGCAACTAATGAAAAACTGTTTTTT.

The chain uses TRBV7-6 and TRBJ2-4; 7 bases fit TRBD2. Germline V gives CDR1 SGHVS, CDR2 FNYEAQ. The CDR3 spans 16 residues. J lost 7 bases, V lost 1 base, and 10 bases had no gene match. DNA of the CDR3: TGTGCCAGCAGCTTAGGGTTTGCGGGAGAGGGTAACATTCAGTACTTC. Translating gives CASSLGFAGEGNIQYF. The variable domain in full, with the rest retrieved from reference TRBV7-6 and TRBJ2-4, is GAGVSQSPRYKVTKRGQDVALRCDPISGHVSLYWYRQALGQGPEFLTYFNYEAQQDKSGLPNDRFSAERPEGSISTLTIQRTEQRDSAMYRCASSLGFAGEGNIQYFGAGTRLSVL.

J is TRBJ1-5 and V is TRBV6-6; 7 nucleotides agree with TRBD1. There are 13 residues in the CDR3. Germline V gives CDR1 MNHNY, CDR2 SVGAGI (reference sequence). The V and J ends lost 4 bases and 7 bases, in that order; junction bases with no gene match: 4. The CDR3 sequence is CASSSTGIQPQHF. The CDR3 DNA reads TGTGCCAGCAGTTCGACAGGGATCCAGCCCCAGCATTTT.

This chain links TRBV19 with TRBJ2-7, with 12 positions matching TRBD2. Per the germline V gene, CDR1 is LNHDA and CDR2 is SQIVND (reference sequence). This CDR3 region has 15 residues. V shed 2 bases and J 4 bases; nucleotides not matched to a gene: 3. DNA of the CDR3: TGTGCCAGTAGTATACATGGACTAGCGGGATACGAGCAGTACTTC. It specifies CASSIHGLAGYEQYF. Drawing the rest from reference TRBV19 and TRBJ2-7, the complete variable domain is DGGITQSPKYLFRKEGQNVTLSCEQNLNHDAMYWYRQDPGQGLRLIYYSQIVNDFQKGDIAEGYSVSREKKESFPLTVTSAQKNPTAFYLCASSIHGLAGYEQYFGPGTRLTVT.

A single count supports this clone. The chain recombines TRBV14 with TRBJ2-3, with D hard to call. Germline V gene data show CDR1 as SGHDN and CDR2 as FVKESK. This CDR3 spans 14 amino acids. Trimming cost V 0 bases and J 6 bases, with 10 bases left between them. CDR3 DNA: TGTGCCAGCAGCCAAGATCAAGAGGCGGATACGCAGTATTTT. Translated, it gives CASSQDQEADTQYF.

V is TRBV7-9 and J is TRBJ1-5; weak D call: TRBD1 (5 bases). V lost 4 bases and J 4 bases, leaving 8 bases between the germline ends. CDR1 and CDR2 from the germline V gene are SEHNR and FQNEAQ (reference sequence). CDR3 length equals 13 residues. The CDR3 reads CASSWGDNQPQHF. CDR3 DNA: TGTGCCAGCAGCTGGGGGGATAATCAGCCCCAGCATTTT.

The rearrangement uses TRBV19 and TRBJ1-5; D gene ambiguous. Trimming cost V 3 bases and J 7 bases, with 10 bases left between them. The length of the CDR3 is 13 residues. Germline CDR1 reads LNHDA; CDR2 reads SQIVND (reference sequence). CDR3 amino acids: CASSIKGEQPQHF. In DNA form, the CDR3 reads TGTGCCAGTAGTATCAAGGGAGAACAGCCCCAGCATTTT.

This chain connects TRBV9 to TRBJ2-3; D uncertain. V was trimmed by 0 bases and J by 1 base, leaving 12 bases between them. Germline CDR1 SGDLS, CDR2 YYNGEE. CDR3 size: 16 residues. The CDR3 DNA is TGTGCCAGCAGCGTAGGCGGCGATCACCGCACAGATACGCAGTATTTT. Encoded protein: CASSVGGDHRTDTQYF.

Regarding this clone: This sample includes further DNA sequences coding for the same CDR3. The chain uses TRBV5-1 and TRBJ2-7; 7 positions match TRBD1. The V gene end was trimmed by 0 bases and the J gene end by 7 bases; junction bases not matched to a gene: 7. The CDR3 extends over 14 amino acids. The V gene's germline CDR1 is SGHRS and CDR2 YFSETQ. CDR3 loop: CASSLETGLWEQYF. CDR3 DNA sequence: TGCGCCAGCAGCTTGGAGACAGGGTTGTGGGAGCAGTACTTC.

The genes are TRBV7-9 and TRBJ1-1, with D uncertain. This CDR3 has 14 amino acids. Germline values: CDR1 SEHNR, CDR2 FQNEAQ (reference sequence). Trimming removed 1 base at V and 2 bases at J, with 8 bases between. In nucleotides, the CDR3 is TGTGCCAGCAGCTTAGGCGCGCTTAACACTGAAGCTTTCTTT. This sequence encodes CASSLGALNTEAFF.

J is TRBJ1-6 and V is TRBV2; D is possibly TRBD1 (6 bases). This CDR3 comprises 15 residues. CDR1 and CDR2 (germline): SNHLY, FYNNEI. With 0 bases removed from V and 8 bases from J, the gap between germline ends came to 11 bases. CDR3 in DNA: TGTGCCAGCAGTGAAGCTCAGGGGTCCTATTCACCCCTCCACTTT. Residues: CASSEAQGSYSPLHF.

The chain recombines TRBV10-1 with TRBJ1-5; D call uncertain. CDR1 WNHNN and CDR2 SYGVQD come from the germline V gene (reference sequence). The CDR3 is 13 residues long. Between the trimmed V and J ends, which lost 0 bases and 4 bases, there was a span of 4 bases. This CDR3 reads CASSESRNQPQHF. Written as DNA, the CDR3 is TGCGCCAGCAGTGAGTCGAGGAATCAGCCCCAGCATTTT.

V gene TRBV4-2 combines with J gene TRBJ1-1, with 7 nucleotides matching TRBD1. The germline CDR1 and CDR2 sequences are LGHNA and YNFKEQ. The CDR3 is 16 amino acids. J lost 0 bases, V lost 4 bases, and 8 bases had no gene match. The chain's CDR3 is CASSPTGALLNTEAFF. The CDR3, as DNA: TGTGCCAGCAGCCCCACAGGGGCCCTCCTGAACACTGAAGCTTTCTTT.